This is a list of T cell receptor beta chains from one sample in a study of naive and memory T cell subsets. TCRdb re-analysed the UMI-ligation and nested PCR reads in MiXCR, keeping a single row per CDR3 protein. This sample carries 98,000 or so distinct CDR3 sequences, around 11% of them seen once, and the ten largest clones take about 0.14%. Sequenced input: naive CD4+ T cells from blood. These receptors all stem from a human donor in good health. The CDR3 runs from the conserved cysteine through the conserved F or W. D genes are given only for firm matches. Clone sizes are given selectively: once, few, many, or a class where the clone is expanded.

TRBJ2-1,TRBV20-1,TRBD2,many,CSAPPLAGIKNEQFF,TGCAGTGCCCCTCCACTAGCGGGCATTAAAAATGAGCAGTTCTTC
TRBJ1-1,TRBV7-2,.,.,CASSLAPGNTEAFF,TGTGCCAGCAGCTTAGCCCCGGGCAACACTGAAGCTTTCTTT
TRBJ2-1,TRBV10-3,.,few,CAIWVNLRNEQFF,TGTGCCATCTGGGTTAACCTACGCAATGAGCAGTTCTTC
TRBJ2-2,TRBV4-3,.,.,CASSRKMGGELFF,TGCGCCAGCAGCCGAAAAATGGGCGGGGAGCTGTTTTTT
TRBJ2-2,TRBV15,.,.,CATSVKGGELFF,TGTGCCACCAGCGTGAAAGGAGGGGAGCTGTTTTTT
TRBJ1-5,TRBV21-1,.,.,CASSTRTDNQPQHF,TGTGCCAGCAGCACCCGGACAGATAATCAGCCCCAGCATTTT
TRBJ2-7,TRBV6-2/TRBV6-3,TRBD1,.,CASSSSRDRDYEQYF,TGTGCCAGCAGTTCAAGTAGGGACAGAGACTACGAGCAGTACTTC
TRBJ1-1,TRBV29-1,.,few,CSVDSGSTEAFF,TGCAGCGTTGACAGTGGGAGCACTGAAGCTTTCTTT
TRBJ2-6,TRBV6-2/TRBV6-3,.,few,CASSKGAGANVLTF,TGTGCCAGCAGCAAGGGCGCTGGGGCCAACGTCCTGACTTTC
TRBJ2-3,TRBV9,.,many,CASSPRQGTDTQYF,TGTGCCAGCAGCCCTCGACAGGGCACAGATACGCAGTATTTT
TRBJ2-2,TRBV7-9,TRBD2,.,CASSLGTSGAGELFF,TGTGCCAGCAGCTTAGGGACTAGCGGTGCCGGGGAGCTGTTTTTT
TRBJ2-5,TRBV29-1,.,many,CSVGKSTETQYF,TGCAGCGTTGGTAAGAGCACAGAGACCCAGTACTTC
TRBJ2-5,TRBV24-1,.,few,CATSPHAPGETQYF,TGTGCCACCAGTCCTCACGCGCCTGGGGAGACCCAGTACTTC
TRBJ1-2,TRBV15,.,few,CATSRGLGGYTF,TGTGCCACCAGCAGAGGGTTAGGCGGCTACACCTTC
TRBJ2-5,TRBV24-1,.,.,CATSETTETQYF,TGTGCCACCAGTGAGACGACAGAGACCCAGTACTTC
TRBJ2-7,TRBV14,.,many,CASSRFYEQYF,TGTGCCAGCAGCCGATTCTACGAGCAGTACTTC
TRBJ2-5,TRBV12-3/TRBV12-4,.,.,CASSLGSEVLETQYF,TGTGCCAGCAGCCTCGGGAGCGAGGTGTTAGAGACCCAGTACTTC
TRBJ2-2,TRBV5-6,.,few,CASSLETGPRELFF,TGTGCCAGCAGCTTGGAAACAGGGCCGAGGGAGCTGTTTTTT
TRBJ1-2,TRBV25-1,.,few,CASSERAGNYGYTF,TGTGCCAGCAGTGAAAGGGCGGGGAACTATGGCTACACCTTC
TRBJ2-7,TRBV24-1,.,many,CATSATPGLGVGEQYF,TGTGCCACCAGTGCAACACCCGGTTTAGGGGTTGGCGAGCAGTACTTC
TRBJ1-5,TRBV7-2,.,.,CASSFGGSQPQHF,TGTGCCAGCAGCTTCGGAGGGAGTCAGCCCCAGCATTTT
TRBJ2-7,TRBV6-1,.,many,CASSRLDTHSYEQYF,TGTGCCAGCAGTCGCCTGGACACCCATTCCTACGAGCAGTACTTC
TRBJ1-5,TRBV10-3,TRBD1,.,CAISEFGQGANQPQHF,TGTGCCATCAGTGAGTTCGGACAGGGGGCGAATCAGCCCCAGCATTTT
TRBJ2-3,TRBV5-1,.,few,CASSVTDTQYF,TGCGCCAGCAGCGTCACAGATACGCAGTATTTT
TRBJ2-3,TRBV20-1,TRBD1,few,CSAPTGGRDTQYF,TGCAGTGCGCCGACAGGGGGCAGGGATACGCAGTATTTT
TRBJ1-1,TRBV29-1,TRBD1,.,CSSQWAGGFLGDTEAFF,TGCAGCTCCCAGTGGGCAGGGGGGTTTCTCGGGGACACTGAAGCTTTCTTT
TRBJ1-5,TRBV24-1,.,few,CAPRLSGTSYRPRNQPQHF,TGTGCCCCACGATTATCGGGGACAAGTTATCGGCCGCGAAATCAGCCCCAGCATTTT
TRBJ2-3,TRBV7-8,.,once,CASSPSVAVGEWADTQYF,TGTGCCAGCAGCCCCTCCGTAGCGGTGGGAGAGTGGGCAGATACGCAGTATTTT
TRBJ2-1,TRBV20-1,TRBD2,few,CSAIHPGLAGDEQFF,TGCAGTGCCATCCATCCGGGACTAGCGGGGGATGAGCAGTTCTTC
TRBJ2-7,TRBV12-5,.,many,CASGEQGYEQYF,TGTGCTAGTGGAGAACAGGGATACGAGCAGTACTTC
TRBJ2-2,TRBV7-2,.,few,CASSPGGANTGELFF,TGTGCCAGCAGCCCAGGCGGGGCGAACACCGGGGAGCTGTTTTTT
TRBJ2-1,TRBV2,.,few,CASRPDWLGGFF,TGTGCCAGCAGGCCAGATTGGCTTGGCGGGTTCTTC
TRBJ2-6,TRBV27,.,many,CASSSSTYDSGANVLTF,TGTGCCAGCAGTTCATCGACTTACGACTCTGGGGCCAACGTCCTGACTTTC
TRBJ2-2,TRBV18,TRBD1,many,CASSPPGTADTGELFF,TGTGCCAGCTCACCACCGGGGACAGCGGACACCGGGGAGCTGTTTTTT
TRBJ1-6,TRBV11-3,.,many,CASSGNNSPLHF,TGTGCCTCCTCGGGCAATAATTCACCCCTCCACTTT
TRBJ2-1,TRBV5-6,.,.,CASSLAIGGFSYNEQFF,TGTGCCAGCAGCTTGGCCATTGGCGGATTCTCCTACAATGAGCAGTTCTTC
TRBJ1-4,TRBV7-2,TRBD1,few,CASSLPGQGRKLFF,TGTGCCAGCAGCTTACCGGGACAGGGTCGAAAACTGTTTTTT
TRBJ2-1,TRBV7-2,TRBD2,few,CASSLVTSEAYNEQFF,TGTGCCAGCAGCTTGGTGACTAGCGAGGCCTACAATGAGCAGTTCTTC
TRBJ2-7,TRBV5-1,.,.,CASSFRLGASSYEQYF,TGCGCCAGCAGCTTCCGACTGGGGGCCTCCTCCTACGAGCAGTACTTC
TRBJ2-7,TRBV6-5,.,.,CASSYVPSSYEQYF,TGTGCCAGCAGTTACGTCCCGAGCTCCTACGAGCAGTACTTC
TRBJ2-3,TRBV12-3/TRBV12-4,.,.,CASDASPATDTQYF,TGTGCCAGCGACGCCTCCCCTGCCACAGATACGCAGTATTTT
TRBJ2-5,TRBV11-2,.,.,CASSLTARRGETQYF,TGTGCCAGCAGCTTGACAGCTCGGAGGGGAGAGACCCAGTACTTC
TRBJ2-2,TRBV7-7,.,.,CASSPSMIQGNTGELFF,TGTGCCAGCAGCCCGTCTATGATTCAGGGGAACACCGGGGAGCTGTTTTTT
TRBJ2-1,TRBV20-1,TRBD2,.,CSAPLAGGDNEQFF,TGCAGTGCTCCCTTAGCGGGGGGGGACAATGAGCAGTTCTTC
TRBJ2-3,TRBV4-3,TRBD2,few,CASSQERSSGGTDTQYF,TGCGCCAGCAGCCAAGAAAGGTCTAGCGGGGGCACAGATACGCAGTATTTT
TRBJ1-1,TRBV20-1,.,.,CSARLGGRNKAFF,TGCAGTGCTAGACTCGGGGGGCGCAATAAAGCTTTCTTT
TRBJ2-1,TRBV5-1,.,once,CASSLSQGNEQFF,TGCGCCAGCAGCTTGAGCCAGGGCAATGAGCAGTTCTTC
TRBJ1-6,TRBV7-9,TRBD1,.,CASSRTGEGSPLHF,TGTGCCAGCAGCCGGACAGGGGAGGGCTCACCCCTCCACTTT
TRBJ2-7,TRBV20-1,TRBD2,.,CSAPGLGPSLGEQYF,TGCAGTGCCCCGGGACTAGGCCCTTCCCTCGGCGAGCAGTACTTC
TRBJ2-4,TRBV7-2,.,.,CASSLAGLAKNIQYF,TGTGCCAGCAGCTTAGCGGGGCTAGCCAAAAACATTCAGTACTTC
TRBJ2-7,TRBV20-1,TRBD1,few,CSARNPTGIYEQYF,TGCAGTGCTAGAAACCCGACAGGGATCTACGAGCAGTACTTC
TRBJ2-5,TRBV5-4,.,once,CASSRRVDRFQETRYF,TGTGCCAGCAGCCGACGGGTCGACCGATTCCAAGAGACCCGGTACTTC
TRBJ2-3,TRBV30,TRBD2,few,CAWSTSRTSGSTDTQYF,TGTGCCTGGAGCACCAGCCGGACTAGCGGAAGCACAGATACGCAGTATTTT
TRBJ2-1,TRBV11-3,TRBD2,few,CASSLLRLAGNEQFF,TGTGCCAGCAGCTTACTGCGGCTAGCGGGAAATGAGCAGTTCTTC
TRBJ2-5,TRBV5-4,.,many,CASSLRQETQYF,TGTGCCAGCAGCTTGAGGCAAGAGACCCAGTACTTC
TRBJ1-1,TRBV28,.,many,CASSLDMGTEAFF,TGTGCCAGCAGCCTCGACATGGGAACTGAAGCTTTCTTT
TRBJ2-7,TRBV10-3,.,.,CAISVAGSPSPQYF,TGTGCCATCAGCGTGGCCGGGAGCCCCTCACCCCAGTACTTC
TRBJ2-3,TRBV11-2,TRBD2,many,CASTSGRADTQYF,TGTGCCAGCACTAGCGGGAGAGCAGATACGCAGTATTTT
TRBJ2-4,TRBV20-1,TRBD1,.,CSASDPGQLAKNIQYF,TGCAGTGCTAGTGATCCGGGACAGCTAGCCAAAAACATTCAGTACTTC